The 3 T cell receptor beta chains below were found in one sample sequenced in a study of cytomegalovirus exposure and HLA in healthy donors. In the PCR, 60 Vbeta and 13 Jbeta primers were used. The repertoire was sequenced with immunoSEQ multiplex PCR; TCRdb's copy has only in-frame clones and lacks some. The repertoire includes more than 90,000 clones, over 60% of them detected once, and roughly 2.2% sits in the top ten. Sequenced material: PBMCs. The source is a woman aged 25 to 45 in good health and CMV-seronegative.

In DNA form, the CDR3 reads TGTGCCAGCAGTGATTGGACAGGGGGAGTAAAAGAGACCCAGTACTTC. Its translation: CASSDWTGGVKETQYF. V and J are TRBV25-1 and TRBJ2-5, with 10 bases aligning to TRBD1. V shed 3 bases, J shed 3 bases, and the junction held 7 bases outside the gene matches. The length of the CDR3 is 16 residues. Germline values: CDR1 MGHDK, CDR2 SYGVNS.

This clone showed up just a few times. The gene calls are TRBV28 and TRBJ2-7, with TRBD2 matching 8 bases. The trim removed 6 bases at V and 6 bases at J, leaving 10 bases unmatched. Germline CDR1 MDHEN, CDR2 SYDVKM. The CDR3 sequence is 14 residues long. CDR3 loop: CASRTSGPHREQYF. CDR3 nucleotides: TGTGCCAGCAGAACTAGCGGACCCCATCGCGAGCAGTACTTC.

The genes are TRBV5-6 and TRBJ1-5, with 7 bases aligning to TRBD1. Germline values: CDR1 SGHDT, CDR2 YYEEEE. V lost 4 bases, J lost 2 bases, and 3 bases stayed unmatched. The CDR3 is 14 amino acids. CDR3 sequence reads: CASSADRGNQPQHF. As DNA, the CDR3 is TGTGCCAGCAGCGCCGACAGGGGCAATCAGCCCCAGCATTTT.